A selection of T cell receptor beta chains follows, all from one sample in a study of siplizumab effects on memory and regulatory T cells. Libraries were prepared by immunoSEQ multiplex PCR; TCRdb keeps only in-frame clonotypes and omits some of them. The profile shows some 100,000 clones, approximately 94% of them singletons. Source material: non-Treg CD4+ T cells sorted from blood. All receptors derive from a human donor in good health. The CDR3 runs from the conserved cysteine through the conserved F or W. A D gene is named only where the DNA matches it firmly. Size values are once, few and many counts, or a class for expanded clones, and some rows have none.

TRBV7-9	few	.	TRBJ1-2	CASSLAIRELGGYTF	TGTGCCAGCAGCTTAGCGATCAGGGAATTGGGTGGCTACACCTTC
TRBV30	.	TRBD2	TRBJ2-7	CAWGAHGTSGSWQYF	TGTGCCTGGGGGGCACACGGGACTAGCGGGAGTTGGCAGTACTTC
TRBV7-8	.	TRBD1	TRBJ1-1	CASSLAWDRWPEAFF	TGTGCCAGCAGCTTAGCATGGGACAGGTGGCCTGAAGCTTTCTTT
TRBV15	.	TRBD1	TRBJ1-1	CATSRRQGEGYTEAFF	TGTGCCACCAGCAGAAGACAGGGGGAAGGGTACACTGAAGCTTTCTTT
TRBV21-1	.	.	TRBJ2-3	CASSKSASSGSTDTQYF	TGTGCCAGCAGCAAATCCGCCTCTAGCGGAAGCACAGATACGCAGTATTTT
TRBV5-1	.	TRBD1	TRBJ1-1	CASSPGQDAEAFF	TGCGCCAGCAGCCCCGGACAGGACGCAGAAGCTTTCTTT
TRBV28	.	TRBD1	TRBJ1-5	CASSLYRGKSNQPQHF	TGTGCCAGCAGTTTATACAGGGGGAAGAGCAATCAGCCCCAGCATTTT
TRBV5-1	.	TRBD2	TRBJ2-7	CASRGRAGESEQYF	TGCGCCAGCAGAGGACGTGCGGGAGAAAGCGAGCAGTACTTC
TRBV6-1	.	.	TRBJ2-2	CASSEQGEVTGELFF	TGTGCCAGCAGTGAACAAGGGGAGGTCACCGGGGAGCTGTTTTTT
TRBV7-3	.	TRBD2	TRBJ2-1	CASSFSASGSNEQFF	TGTGCCAGCAGCTTCAGCGCTAGCGGTTCCAATGAGCAGTTCTTC
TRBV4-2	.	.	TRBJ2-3	CASRKGETGDTQYF	TGTGCCAGTAGGAAGGGGGAGACCGGAGATACGCAGTATTTT
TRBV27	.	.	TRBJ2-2	CASSYTSLGELFF	TGTGCCAGCAGTTACACCTCCCTGGGGGAGCTGTTTTTT
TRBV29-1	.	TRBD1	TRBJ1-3	CSVTPGGWDTIYF	TGCAGCGTGACCCCAGGGGGTTGGGACACCATATATTTT
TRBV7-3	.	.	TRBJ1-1	CASSYGNTEAFF	TGTGCCAGCAGCTATGGGAACACTGAAGCTTTCTTT
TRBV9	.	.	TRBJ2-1	CASSVDGSYNEQFF	TGTGCCAGCAGCGTAGATGGCAGTTACAATGAGCAGTTCTTC
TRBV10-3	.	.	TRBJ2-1	CAIKDSRVVDEQFF	TGTGCCATCAAAGATAGCCGGGTGGTGGATGAGCAGTTCTTC
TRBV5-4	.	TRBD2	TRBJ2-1	CASSSQTSGSFNEQFF	TGTGCCAGCAGCTCACAAACTAGCGGGAGTTTCAATGAGCAGTTCTTC